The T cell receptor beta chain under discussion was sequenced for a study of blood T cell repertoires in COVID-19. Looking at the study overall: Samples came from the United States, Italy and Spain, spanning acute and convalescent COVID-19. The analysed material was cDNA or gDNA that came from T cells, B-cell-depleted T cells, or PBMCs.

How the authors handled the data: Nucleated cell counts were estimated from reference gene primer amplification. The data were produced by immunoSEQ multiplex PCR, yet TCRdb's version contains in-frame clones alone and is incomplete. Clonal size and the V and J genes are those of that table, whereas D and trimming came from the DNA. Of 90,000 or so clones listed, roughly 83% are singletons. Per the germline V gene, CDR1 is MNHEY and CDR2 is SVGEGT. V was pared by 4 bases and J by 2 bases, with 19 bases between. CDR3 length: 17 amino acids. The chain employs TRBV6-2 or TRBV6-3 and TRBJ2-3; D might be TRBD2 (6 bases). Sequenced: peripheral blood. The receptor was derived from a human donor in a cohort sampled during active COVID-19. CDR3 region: CASSSIRDSGFTDTQYF. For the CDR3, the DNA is TGTGCCAGCAGTTCCATCCGGGACTCCGGCTTCACAGATACGCAGTATTTT.